Below are 25 T cell receptor beta chains sequenced from a single sample in a study of blood T cell repertoires in COVID-19. Method: immunoSEQ multiplex PCR; TCRdb's copy keeps in-frame clones and lacks some. The repertoire holds about 180,000 clones, with about 85% as singletons. Sequencing was done on a sample of PBMCs or T cells enriched from blood (not recorded which). The receptors were sampled from a man aged 40-49 years who had recovered from COVID-19.

The CDR3 DNA is TGCGCCAGCAGCGCGGGGACAGTAAAATTCACTGAAGCTTTCTTT. Its translation: CASSAGTVKFTEAFF. The rearrangement links TRBV5-1 to TRBJ1-1, with TRBD1 identical over 7 bases. V lost 4 bases to trimming and J lost 4 bases; unmatched junction nucleotides: 10. The CDR3 has 15 residues. The germline V gene has CDR1 SGHRS and CDR2 YFSETQ.

The chain uses TRBV21-1 and TRBJ2-1; the tabulated D call, TRBD1, remains unverified against the DNA. TRBV21-1 is a pseudogene locus. The CDR3 length is 16 residues. Here the CDR3 reads CASSARDKGMVDEQFF. CDR3 in DNA: TGTGCCAGCAGCGCCCGGGACAAAGGGATGGTAGATGAGCAGTTCTTC.

The chain carries TRBV5-6 and TRBJ1-4; D is ambiguous. Germline CDR1 SGHDT, CDR2 YYEEEE. Trimming removed 4 bases from V and 8 bases from J, with 24 bases in between. This CDR3 is 17 amino acids long. CDR3 sequence (DNA): TGTGCCAGCAGCCGACTCGACGCCAATCCACTTCGGGAAAAACTGTTTTTT. Amino acids: CASSRLDANPLREKLFF.

This rearrangement joins TRBV28 to TRBJ2-1, with 7 bases that match TRBD1. The CDR3 covers 15 residues. Germline CDR1 reads MDHEN; CDR2 reads SYDVKM. With 5 bases clipped from V and 9 bases from J, the junction kept 13 bases outside the gene matches. CDR3 coding DNA: TGTGCCAGCAGTCCCCGAGGTCTAGGGGGCAGTGAGCAGTTCTTC. Translated: CASSPRGLGGSEQFF.

This chain links TRBV29-1 with TRBJ2-5; weak D call: TRBD1 (5 bases). This CDR3 has 14 residues. Per the germline V gene, CDR1 is SQVTM and CDR2 is ANQGSEA. Trimming took 7 bases from V and 5 from J, leaving 20 bases between them. The CDR3 DNA is TGCAGCGGGGGCGGACCTTCAGCGTGGGAGACCCAGTACTTC. Translated: CSGGGPSAWETQYF. Using reference TRBV29-1 and TRBJ2-5 for the parts outside the CDR3, the full variable domain is SAVISQKPSRDICQRGTSLTIQCQVDSQVTMMFWYRQQPGQSLTLIATANQGSEATYESGFVIDKFPISRPNLTFSTLTVSNMSPEDSSIYLCSGGGPSAWETQYFGPGTRLLVL.

This chain connects TRBV10-3 to TRBJ1-1; D is perhaps TRBD1 (6 bases). This CDR3 region has 12 residues. Germline V gene data show CDR1 as ENHRY and CDR2 as SYGVKD. Trimming pared 10 bases from V and 3 bases from J, leaving 12 bases between. The CDR3 DNA sequence: TGTGCCACTAAACAGGGAGACACTGAAGCTTTCTTT. The encoded protein is CATKQGDTEAFF.

This clone was detected only once. The chain recombines TRBV7-9 with TRBJ2-1; the D gene is possibly TRBD2 (7 bases). V was cut by 5 bases and J by 7 bases, with 15 bases left in between. There are 14 residues in the CDR3. The germline V gene encodes CDR1 SEHNR and CDR2 FQNEAQ (reference sequence). For the CDR3, the DNA is TGTGCCAGCAGCGGGCGGGGGCAGGGAAATGAGCAGTTCTTC. Protein sequence: CASSGRGQGNEQFF. The complete variable domain, with remaining parts taken from reference TRBV7-9 and TRBJ2-1, reads DTGVSQNPRHKITKRGQNVTFRCDPISEHNRLYWYRQTLGQGPEFLTYFQNEAQLEKSRLLSDRFSAERPKGSFSTLEIQRTEQGDSAMYLCASSGRGQGNEQFFGPGTRLTVL.

The CDR3 region is CATSDPGRVTSYTF. The CDR3 DNA is TGTGCCACCAGTGACCCCGGCAGGGTGACGAGCTACACCTTC. The chain joins TRBV24-1 to TRBJ1-2; tentative D call: TRBD1 (5 bases). The CDR3 loop spans 14 amino acids. V gave up 4 bases and J gave up 9 bases, with 17 bases separating them. CDR1 and CDR2 from the germline V gene are KGHDR and SFDVKD.

The chain recombines TRBV11-3 with TRBJ1-1, with 8 bases aligning to TRBD1. CDR1 is SGHNT, CDR2 YENEEA, per germline. The V segment lost 1 base and the J segment 5 bases; nucleotides outside the gene matches: 12. The CDR3 spans 17 residues. The CDR3 reads CASSLGLQQGAGTEAFF. Written as DNA, the CDR3 is TGTGCCAGCAGCTTAGGACTGCAGCAGGGGGCGGGAACTGAAGCTTTCTTT.

The V and J genes are TRBV5-1 and TRBJ2-7; D uncertain. Germline V CDR1 and CDR2: SGHRS, YFSETQ. The V gene lost 1 base and the J gene lost 4 bases, with 9 bases spanning the gap. CDR3 length: 13 residues. The CDR3 region has the DNA TGCGCCAGCAGCTTGACCAGAGGTTACGAGCAGTACTTC. Encoded protein: CASSLTRGYEQYF.

The chain employs TRBV23-1 and TRBJ2-6; D perhaps matches TRBD1 (6 bases). TRBV23-1 has ORF status, its function being uncertain. V was cut by 3 bases and J by 2 bases, with 11 bases left in between. There are 16 residues in the CDR3. CDR3 in DNA: TGCGCCAGCAGTCATCAACAGGGAACTGGGGCCAACGTCCTGACTTTC. As protein: CASSHQQGTGANVLTF.

This clone was counted a single time. The genes are TRBV7-9 and TRBJ2-7; TRBD1 aligns across 8 bases. Germline loops: CDR1 SEHNR, CDR2 FQNEAQ (reference sequence). Trimming removed 5 bases from V and 5 bases from J; junction bases left unmatched: 5. The CDR3 contains 13 residues. The CDR3 protein is CASSDGQGHEQYF. CDR3 nucleotides: TGTGCCAGCAGCGATGGACAGGGCCACGAGCAGTACTTC.

The chain couples TRBV24-1 to TRBJ1-5; D not certain. CDR1 and CDR2 (germline): KGHDR, SFDVKD. There are 15 residues in the CDR3. The V gene lost 5 bases and the J gene lost 2 bases, with 12 bases spanning the gap. CDR3 bases: TGTGCCACCAGTGCTACCTCCGGGGGCAATCAGCCCCAGCATTTT. Residues: CATSATSGGNQPQHF.

This clone was counted at least ten times. The V gene is TRBV7-9, the J gene TRBJ1-1; TRBD1 matches 7 bases. CDR3 size: 13 residues. Germline CDR1 and CDR2: SEHNR and FQNEAQ (reference sequence). Trimming removed 3 bases from V and 3 bases from J; junction bases left unmatched: 1. The CDR3 region has the DNA TGTGCCAGCAGCTTTGGGACAGACACTGAAGCTTTCTTT. This sequence encodes CASSFGTDTEAFF.

CDR3 amino acids: CASSSPTGMNTEAFF. CDR3 DNA: TGTGCCAGCAGTTCGCCCACAGGGATGAACACTGAAGCTTTCTTT. The J gene is TRBJ1-1, the V gene TRBV28, with D possibly TRBD1 on 6 matching bases. This CDR3 has 15 amino acids. Trimming removed 4 bases from V and 0 bases from J, with 12 bases in between. Germline V CDR1 and CDR2: MDHEN, SYDVKM.

The chain is built from TRBV24-1 and TRBJ1-6, with D possibly matching TRBD1 (6 bases). CDR3 length: 17 residues. The germline CDR1 and CDR2 sequences are KGHDR and SFDVKD. The V end lost 4 bases, the J end lost 7 bases, and 19 bases lay between the germline ends. CDR3 amino acids: CATSDENRVSQNSPLHF. Here the CDR3 DNA reads TGTGCCACCAGTGACGAAAACAGGGTAAGTCAAAATTCACCCCTCCACTTT.

V usage is TRBV5-1 and J usage is TRBJ2-7; maybe TRBD1 (8 bases). Per the germline V gene, CDR1 is SGHRS and CDR2 is YFSETQ. V was clipped by 4 bases and J by 3 bases, with 14 bases between them. There are 14 residues in the CDR3. The CDR3 loop reads CASSAYRGGYEQYF. For the CDR3, the DNA is TGCGCCAGCAGCGCGTACAGGGGGGGCTACGAGCAGTACTTC.

The chain couples TRBV29-1 to TRBJ2-5; the match to TRBD1 covers 9 bases. The germline V gene has CDR1 SQVTM and CDR2 ANQGSEA. The CDR3 is 13 amino acids. V gave up 4 bases and J gave up 5 bases; unmatched junction bases: 5. The CDR3 sequence is CSVGQGGKETQYF. In nucleotides, the CDR3 is TGCAGCGTTGGACAGGGGGGTAAGGAGACCCAGTACTTC.

This chain links TRBV7-9 with TRBJ2-3; D ambiguous. The CDR3 is 12 residues long. Trimming left V 5 bases short and J 3 bases short, with 6 bases between. The germline CDR1 and CDR2 sequences are SEHNR and FQNEAQ (reference sequence). This CDR3 reads CASSLQTDTQYF. CDR3 DNA: TGTGCCAGCAGCCTTCAGACAGATACGCAGTATTTT.

The chain employs TRBV6-5 and TRBJ1-2; TRBD1 matches 8 bases. The germline V gene encodes CDR1 MNHEY and CDR2 SVGAGI. The CDR3 loop spans 14 amino acids. With 1 base clipped from V and 4 bases from J, the junction kept 2 bases outside the gene matches. The CDR3 DNA follows: TGTGCCAGCAGTTACTTGGACAGGGCCTATGGCTACACCTTC. It is translated as CASSYLDRAYGYTF.

The rearrangement uses TRBV5-1 and TRBJ2-7; 8 bases fit TRBD2. V lost 3 bases to trimming and J lost 2 bases; unmatched junction nucleotides: 4. The length of the CDR3 is 14 residues. CDR1 and CDR2 (germline): SGHRS, YFSETQ. The CDR3 here is CASSSERGTYEQYF. DNA for the CDR3: TGCGCCAGCAGCTCCGAGCGGGGGACCTACGAGCAGTACTTC.

The rearrangement links TRBV5-4 to TRBJ2-5; 13 nucleotides agree with TRBD2. Germline V CDR1 and CDR2: SGHNT, YYREEE (reference sequence). V lost 3 bases, J lost 2 bases, and 7 bases stayed unmatched. This CDR3 has 17 amino acids. The CDR3 loop is CASSYYRTSGGQETQYF. The DNA of the CDR3 is TGTGCCAGCAGCTACTACCGGACTAGCGGGGGACAAGAGACCCAGTACTTC.

This clone was picked up a small number of times. The rearrangement joins TRBV29-1 to TRBJ1-3, with D unclear. Deletions cut 3 bases from V and 4 bases from J, with 10 bases between. This CDR3 has 13 amino acids. In germline, CDR1 is SQVTM, CDR2 ANQGSEA. DNA of the CDR3: TGCAGCGTTGATTTCAGCGTGGGAAACACCATATATTTT. This codes for CSVDFSVGNTIYF.

V usage is TRBV5-1 and J usage is TRBJ2-3, with TRBD2 identical over 11 bases. The V gene end was trimmed by 7 bases and the J gene end by 4 bases; junction bases not matched to a gene: 8. The CDR3 is 15 residues long. From germline, CDR1 is SGHRS and CDR2 YFSETQ. DNA of the CDR3: TGCGCCAGCCGCCAGACTAGCGGGACACCAGATACGCAGTATTTT. Encoded protein: CASRQTSGTPDTQYF.

The chain combines TRBV7-9 with TRBJ2-7, with 8 nucleotides matching TRBD2. Germline loops: CDR1 SEHNR, CDR2 FQNEAQ (reference sequence). V trimming: 5 bases; J trimming: 3 bases; junction bases outside the gene matches: 6. The CDR3 contains 14 residues. The CDR3 nucleotides read TGTGCCAGCAGCCCGGGGGGGAGGTACTACGAGCAGTACTTC. Translated, it gives CASSPGGRYYEQYF.